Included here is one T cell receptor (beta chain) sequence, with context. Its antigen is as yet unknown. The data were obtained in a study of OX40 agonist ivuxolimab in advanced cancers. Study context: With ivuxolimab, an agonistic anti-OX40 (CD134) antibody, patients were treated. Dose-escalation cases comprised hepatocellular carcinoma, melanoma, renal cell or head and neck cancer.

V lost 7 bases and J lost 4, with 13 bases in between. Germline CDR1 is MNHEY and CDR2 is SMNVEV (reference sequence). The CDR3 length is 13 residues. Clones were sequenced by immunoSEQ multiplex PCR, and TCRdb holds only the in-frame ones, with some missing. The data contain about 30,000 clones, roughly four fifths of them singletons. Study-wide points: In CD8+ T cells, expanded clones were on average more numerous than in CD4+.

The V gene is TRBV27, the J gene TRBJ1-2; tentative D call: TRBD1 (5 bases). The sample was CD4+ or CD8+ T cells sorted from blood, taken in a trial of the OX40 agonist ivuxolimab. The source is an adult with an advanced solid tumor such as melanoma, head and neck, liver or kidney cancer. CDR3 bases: TGTGCCAGCACATACGGGGCAGGCTATGGCTACACCTTC. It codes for CASTYGAGYGYTF.